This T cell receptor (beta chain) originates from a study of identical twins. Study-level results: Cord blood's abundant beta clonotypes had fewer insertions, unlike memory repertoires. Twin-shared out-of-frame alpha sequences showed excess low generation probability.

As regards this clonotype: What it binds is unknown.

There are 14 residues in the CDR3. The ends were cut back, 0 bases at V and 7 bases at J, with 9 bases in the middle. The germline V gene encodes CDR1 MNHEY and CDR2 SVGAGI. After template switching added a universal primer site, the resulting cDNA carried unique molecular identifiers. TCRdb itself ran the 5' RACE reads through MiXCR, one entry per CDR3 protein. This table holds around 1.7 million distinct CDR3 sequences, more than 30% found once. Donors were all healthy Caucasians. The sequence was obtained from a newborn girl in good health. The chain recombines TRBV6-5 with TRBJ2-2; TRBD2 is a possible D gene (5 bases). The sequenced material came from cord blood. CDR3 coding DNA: TGTGCCAGCAGTTACTCCCTTGAGGGCGGGGAGCTGTTTTTT. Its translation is CASSYSLEGGELFF.